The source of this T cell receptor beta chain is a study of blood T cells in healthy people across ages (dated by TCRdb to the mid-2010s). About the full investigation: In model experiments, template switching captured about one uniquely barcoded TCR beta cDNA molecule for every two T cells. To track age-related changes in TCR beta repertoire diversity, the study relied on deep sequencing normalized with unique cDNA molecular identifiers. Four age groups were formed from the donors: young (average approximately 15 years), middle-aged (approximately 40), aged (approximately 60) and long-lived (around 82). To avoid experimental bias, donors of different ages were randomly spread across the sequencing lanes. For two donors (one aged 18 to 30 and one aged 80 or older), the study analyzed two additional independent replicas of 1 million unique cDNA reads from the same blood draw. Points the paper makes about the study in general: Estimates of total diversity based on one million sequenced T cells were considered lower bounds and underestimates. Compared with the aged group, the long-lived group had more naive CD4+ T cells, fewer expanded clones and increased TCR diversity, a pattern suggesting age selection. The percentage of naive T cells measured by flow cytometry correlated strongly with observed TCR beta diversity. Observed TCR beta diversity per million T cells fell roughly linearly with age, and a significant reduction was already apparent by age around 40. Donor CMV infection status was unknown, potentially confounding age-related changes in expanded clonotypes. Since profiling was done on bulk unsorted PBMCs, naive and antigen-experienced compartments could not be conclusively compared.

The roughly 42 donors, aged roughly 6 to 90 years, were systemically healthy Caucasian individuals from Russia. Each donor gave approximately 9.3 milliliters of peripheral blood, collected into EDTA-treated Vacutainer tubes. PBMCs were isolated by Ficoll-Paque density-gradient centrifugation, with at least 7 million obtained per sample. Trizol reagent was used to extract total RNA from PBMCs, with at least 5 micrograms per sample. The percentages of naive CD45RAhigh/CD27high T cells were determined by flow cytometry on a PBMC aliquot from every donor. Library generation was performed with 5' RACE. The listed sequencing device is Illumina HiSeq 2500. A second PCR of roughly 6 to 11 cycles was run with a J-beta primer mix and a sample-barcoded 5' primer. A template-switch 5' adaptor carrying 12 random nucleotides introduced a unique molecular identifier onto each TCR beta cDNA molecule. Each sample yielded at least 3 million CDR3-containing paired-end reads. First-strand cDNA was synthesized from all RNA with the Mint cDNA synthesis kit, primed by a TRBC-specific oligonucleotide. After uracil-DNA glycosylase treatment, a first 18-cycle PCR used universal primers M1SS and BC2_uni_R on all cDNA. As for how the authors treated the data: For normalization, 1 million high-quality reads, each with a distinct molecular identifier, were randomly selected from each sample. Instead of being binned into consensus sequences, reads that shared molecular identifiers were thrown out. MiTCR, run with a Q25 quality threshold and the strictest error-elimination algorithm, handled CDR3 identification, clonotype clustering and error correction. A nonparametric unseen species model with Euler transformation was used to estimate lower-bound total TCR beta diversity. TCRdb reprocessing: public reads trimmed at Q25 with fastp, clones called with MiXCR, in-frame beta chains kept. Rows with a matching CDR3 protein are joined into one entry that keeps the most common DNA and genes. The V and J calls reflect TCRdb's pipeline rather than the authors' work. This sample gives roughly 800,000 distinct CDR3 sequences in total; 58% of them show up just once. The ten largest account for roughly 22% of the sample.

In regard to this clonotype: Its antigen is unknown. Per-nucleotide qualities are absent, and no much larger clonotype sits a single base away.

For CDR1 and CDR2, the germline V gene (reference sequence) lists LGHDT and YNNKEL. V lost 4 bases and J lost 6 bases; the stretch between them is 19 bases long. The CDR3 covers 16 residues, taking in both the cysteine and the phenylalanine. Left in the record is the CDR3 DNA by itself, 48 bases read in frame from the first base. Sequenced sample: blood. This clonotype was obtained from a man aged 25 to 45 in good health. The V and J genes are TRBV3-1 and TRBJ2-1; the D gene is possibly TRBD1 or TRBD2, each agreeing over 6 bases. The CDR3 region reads CASSRGWGAFSNEQFF. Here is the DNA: TGTGCCAGCAGCCGGGGCTGGGGGGCGTTTTCCAATGAGCAGTTCTTC.